This record concerns one T cell receptor beta chain sequence. Its antigen is undetermined. Ophthalmopathy donors' eye disease showed moderate-to-severe activity, CAS of at least 3, NOSPECS of at least 4 and duration under 3 months. Other autoimmune diseases, uncontrolled infections, pregnancy or lactation excluded patients from enrollment. The data derive from a study of Graves' ophthalmopathy and Graves' hyperthyroidism. Background on the study: Samples of peripheral blood were obtained at initial diagnosis, prior to treatment of any kind. Study findings and constraints: Detected in blood as well were most expanded thyroid clonotypes with frequency above 0.001.

The TCR beta CDR3 regions underwent amplification from RNA transcripts. Second-round multiplex PCR came after first-round RT-PCR with HTBI primers. TCRdb recomputed calls from the multiplex PCR reads with MiXCR, one row per CDR3 protein. The table has 45,000 to 60,000 distinct CDR3 sequences, more than 40% seen once; the top ten hold over 3.5%. Germline values: CDR1 DFQATT, CDR2 SNEGSKA (reference sequence). V lost 3 bases and J lost 3, with 9 bases in between. The CDR3 runs to 12 residues. The V and J genes are TRBV20-1 and TRBJ2-7; D unclear. The material sequenced was peripheral blood. This clonotype was sampled from an adult woman with Graves' ophthalmopathy. In DNA, the CDR3 is TGCAGTGCTAGTCGGTTTGGCTACGAGCAGTACTTC. This sequence encodes CSASRFGYEQYF.